This TCR beta chain is drawn from a study of OX40 agonist ivuxolimab in advanced cancers. Looking at the study overall: Dosing consisted of intravenous ivuxolimab at 0.01 to 10 mg/kg every 2 weeks.

Comments on this clone: Its matching antigen is unknown.

Whole-study results and caveats: In the 0.1 to 3.0 mg/kg range, CD4+ and CD8+ blood T cells had expanded clonally by week 6. Among the least clonally expanded were partial responders at 0.1-3.0 mg/kg.

This table comes from immunoSEQ multiplex PCR, and its TCRdb copy is limited to in-frame clones, with some not included. Among about 120,000 clones listed, 85% to 90% were seen once. This CDR3 has 14 residues. CDR1 and CDR2 from the germline V gene are SGHTA and FQGNSA. The ends were cut back, 1 base at V and 4 bases at J, with 8 bases in the middle. The clonotype originates from an adult with an advanced solid tumor such as melanoma, head and neck, liver or kidney cancer. This sample comprised CD4+ or CD8+ T cells sorted from blood, obtained in a trial of the OX40 agonist ivuxolimab. The genes are TRBV7-2 and TRBJ1-5; D unresolved. CDR3 region: CASSLEAGNQPQHF. CDR3 nucleotides: TGTGCCAGCAGCTTAGAGGCGGGAAATCAGCCCCAGCATTTT.